This entry lists 2 T cell receptor beta chains sequenced from one sample in a study of CD8 T cells in Susac syndrome. Random hexamers were used to reverse transcribe the RNA input (about 0.45 to 1 ug). A single record per CDR3 protein comes from TCRdb applying MiXCR to the immunoSEQ multiplex PCR reads. This table has fewer than 200,000 distinct CDR3 sequences, approximately 94% appearing once. Sequenced material: CD4+ T cells from PBMCs. The origin of the receptors is a human donor in good health.

The chain uses TRBV9 and TRBJ2-4; no definite D call. The V and J ends lost 9 bases and 0 bases respectively, with 13 bases between them. The CDR3 loop spans 14 amino acids. The germline V gene encodes CDR1 SGDLS and CDR2 YYNGEE. The chain's CDR3 is CAILRCGAKNIQYF. Here the CDR3 DNA reads TGTGCCATCCTGAGGTGTGGAGCCAAAAACATTCAGTACTTC.

This chain links TRBV20-1 with TRBJ1-2, with 8 positions matching TRBD1. With V trimmed by 2 bases and J by 4 bases, 6 bases remained unmatched. Germline V gene data show CDR1 as DFQATT and CDR2 as SNEGSKA (reference sequence). CDR3 length: 14 amino acids. The CDR3 loop is CSARPVTGVYGYTF. The CDR3 coding sequence is TGCAGTGCTAGACCTGTGACAGGGGTCTATGGCTACACCTTC.